The rows below give T cell receptor beta chains drawn from one sample of a study of cytomegalovirus exposure and HLA in healthy donors. Data came from immunoSEQ multiplex PCR; TCRdb stores just in-frame clones and leaves some out. The sample carries 140,000 to 150,000 clones, nearly 10% recorded once. Sequencing input: PBMCs. The receptor set was obtained from a man between 50 and 59 years old in good health and CMV-seronegative. CDR3s include the opening cysteine and the closing phenylalanine or tryptophan. The D gene is left open where the match is weak. Clone size is given for some rows only: seen once, a few or many times, or a class if the clone is expanded.

TRBJ1-2 few TRBV30 . CAWSIVGRGLGYTF TGTGCCTGGAGCATCGTAGGGAGGGGTCTTGGCTACACCTTC
TRBJ1-1 . TRBV6-1 TRBD1 CASSGQGASEAFF TGTGCCAGCAGTGGACAGGGGGCAAGTGAAGCTTTCTTT
TRBJ1-1 few TRBV6-5 TRBD1 CASRPGQVNTEAFF TGTGCCAGCAGGCCCGGACAGGTCAACACTGAAGCTTTCTTT
TRBJ2-7 . TRBV5-6 . CASSLDSRYEQYF TGTGCCAGCAGCTTGGACAGCCGCTACGAGCAGTACTTC
TRBJ1-4 few TRBV18 . CASSRAGLNEKLFF TGTGCCAGCTCACGGGCGGGTCTTAATGAAAAACTGTTTTTT
TRBJ2-1 few TRBV9 . CASSVAPPPPDNEQFF TGTGCCAGCAGCGTCGCGCCGCCGCCACCCGACAATGAGCAGTTCTTC
TRBJ2-1 . TRBV6-5 TRBD2 CASSRGLAYEQFF TGTGCCAGCAGTAGGGGACTAGCATATGAGCAGTTCTTC
TRBJ1-6 many TRBV7-2 TRBD1 CASSPSRTGRGSPLHF TGTGCCAGCAGCCCGAGTCGGACAGGGAGAGGTTCACCCCTCCACTTT
TRBJ2-5 . TRBV2 TRBD2 CASPLLAGEETQYF TGTGCCAGCCCACTCTTAGCGGGTGAAGAGACCCAGTACTTC
TRBJ2-1 few TRBV5-1 . CASSLDLRDFYNEQFF TGCGCCAGCAGCTTGGATTTGCGGGACTTCTACAATGAGCAGTTCTTC
TRBJ1-1 few TRBV18 . CASSQQQGYTEAFF TGTGCCAGCTCACAACAACAGGGATACACTGAAGCTTTCTTT
TRBJ1-1 . TRBV28 . CASRIRRENTEAFF TGTGCCAGCAGAATACGGAGGGAGAACACTGAAGCTTTCTTT
TRBJ2-7 . TRBV19 TRBD1 CASSARDRGIPEQYF TGTGCCAGTAGTGCGAGGGACAGGGGAATCCCCGAGCAGTACTTC
TRBJ1-4 few TRBV19 . CASRPMGRGSGEKLFF TGTGCCAGTAGACCCATGGGGCGGGGTTCAGGTGAAAAACTGTTTTTT
TRBJ2-1 few TRBV7-9 . CASNRDGGWNEQFF TGTGCCAGCAACAGGGATGGGGGTTGGAATGAGCAGTTCTTC
TRBJ2-2 medium-sized TRBV6-4 TRBD2 CASSEAGDTGELFF TGTGCCAGCAGTGAAGCGGGGGACACCGGGGAGCTGTTTTTT
TRBJ1-1 . TRBV5-4 . CASSDRDAGGDTEAFF TGTGCCAGCAGCGACCGGGACGCTGGGGGGGACACTGAAGCTTTCTTT
TRBJ2-7 . TRBV11-2 TRBD1 CASSLSGTGRGEQYF TGTGCCAGCAGCTTATCGGGGACAGGACGGGGGGAGCAGTACTTC
TRBJ1-5 . TRBV19 . CASRRGWGEGNQPQHF TGTGCCAGTAGGCGGGGTTGGGGGGAAGGCAATCAGCCCCAGCATTTT
TRBJ1-3 . TRBV4-2 . CASSQHLGRGGNTIYF TGTGCCAGCAGCCAACACCTAGGTAGGGGCGGAAACACCATATATTTT
TRBJ1-5 . TRBV5-4 . CATQAGGPNQPQHF TGTGCCACCCAGGCCGGTGGGCCGAATCAGCCCCAGCATTTT
TRBJ2-5 . TRBV28 . CASNLRERRETQYF TGTGCCAGCAACCTTCGTGAGCGGAGAGAGACCCAGTACTTC
TRBJ1-6 . TRBV5-4 . CASSSTGLNPPLHF TGTGCCAGCAGCTCGACAGGACTTAATCCACCCCTCCACTTT
TRBJ2-2 . TRBV7-9 . CASSGGGLAGELFF TGTGCCAGCAGCGGAGGAGGTCTGGCCGGGGAGCTGTTTTTT
TRBJ2-2 few TRBV5-4 TRBD1 CASSSLGGTGNTGELFF TGTGCCAGCAGCTCCTTGGGTGGGACAGGGAACACCGGGGAGCTGTTTTTT